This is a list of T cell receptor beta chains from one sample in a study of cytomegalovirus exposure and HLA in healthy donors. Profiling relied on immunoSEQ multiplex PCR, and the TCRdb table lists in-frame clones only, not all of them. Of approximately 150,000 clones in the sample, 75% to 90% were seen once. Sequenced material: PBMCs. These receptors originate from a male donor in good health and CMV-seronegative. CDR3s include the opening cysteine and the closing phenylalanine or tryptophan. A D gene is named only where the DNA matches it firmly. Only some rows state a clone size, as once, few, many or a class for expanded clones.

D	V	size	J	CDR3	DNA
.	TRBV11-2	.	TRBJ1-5	CASSLSGYSNQPQHF	TGTGCCAGCAGCTTATCAGGTTATAGCAATCAGCCCCAGCATTTT
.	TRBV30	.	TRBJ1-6	CAREVQGTYNSPLHF	TGTGCCCGGGAAGTTCAGGGGACCTATAATTCACCCCTCCACTTT
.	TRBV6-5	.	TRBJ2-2	CASRSEGTGELFF	TGTGCCAGCAGGTCCGAGGGCACCGGGGAGCTGTTTTTT
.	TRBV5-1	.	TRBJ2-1	CASSFRAPGGGEQFF	TGCGCCAGCAGCTTCCGGGCCCCAGGTGGAGGTGAGCAGTTCTTC
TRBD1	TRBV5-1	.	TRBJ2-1	CASSVGTGDIEQFF	TGCGCCAGCAGCGTGGGGACAGGGGATATTGAGCAGTTCTTC
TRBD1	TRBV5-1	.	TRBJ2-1	CASSKGQGDYNEQFF	TGCGCCAGCAGCAAGGGACAGGGAGATTACAATGAGCAGTTCTTC
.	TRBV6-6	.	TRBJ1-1	CASSYSQGEAFF	TGTGCCAGCAGTTACTCCCAGGGTGAAGCTTTCTTT
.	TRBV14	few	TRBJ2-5	CASSQMNWYQETQYF	TGTGCCAGCAGCCAAATGAACTGGTACCAAGAGACCCAGTACTTC
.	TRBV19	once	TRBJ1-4	CASSSPGGPTNEKLFF	TGTGCCAGTAGTTCCCCGGGGGGGCCAACTAATGAAAAACTGTTTTTT
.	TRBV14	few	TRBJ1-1	CASSQDAAGAREAFF	TGTGCCAGCAGCCAAGATGCTGCAGGGGCCAGGGAAGCTTTCTTT
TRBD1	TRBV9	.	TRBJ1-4	CASSAGGSNEKLFF	TGTGCCAGCAGCGCAGGGGGCTCTAATGAAAAACTGTTTTTT
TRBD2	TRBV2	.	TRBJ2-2	CASRRLAGVTTGELFF	TGTGCCAGCAGAAGACTAGCGGGGGTTACCACCGGGGAGCTGTTTTTT